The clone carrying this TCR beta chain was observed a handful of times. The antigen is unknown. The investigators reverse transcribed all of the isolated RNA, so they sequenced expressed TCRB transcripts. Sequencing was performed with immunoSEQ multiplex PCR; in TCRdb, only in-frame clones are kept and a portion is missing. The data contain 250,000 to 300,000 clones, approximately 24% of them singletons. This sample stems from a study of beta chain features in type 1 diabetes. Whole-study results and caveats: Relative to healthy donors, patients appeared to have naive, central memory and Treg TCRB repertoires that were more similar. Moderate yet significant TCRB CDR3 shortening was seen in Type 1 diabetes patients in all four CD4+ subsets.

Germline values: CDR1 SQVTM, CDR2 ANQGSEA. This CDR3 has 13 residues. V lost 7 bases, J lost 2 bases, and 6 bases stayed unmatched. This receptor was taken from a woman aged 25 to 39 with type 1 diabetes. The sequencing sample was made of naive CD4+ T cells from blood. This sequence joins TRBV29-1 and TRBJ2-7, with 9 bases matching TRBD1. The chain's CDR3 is CSAEGQGAYEQYF. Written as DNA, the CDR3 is TGCAGCGCAGAGGGACAGGGTGCCTACGAGCAGTACTTC.